This TCR beta chain appears in the sequencing data of a study of technical replicates of blood from a handful of donors. Trimming took off 3 bases at V and 4 bases at J, with 14 bases between the two ends. The germline gives CDR1 SGHAT, CDR2 FQNNGV. This CDR3 comprises 15 residues. Sequencing used immunoSEQ multiplex PCR; TCRdb keeps in-frame clones, though not all of them. The data show under 85,000 clones, with under 98% seen just once and about 0.26% held by the top ten. Sequencing was carried out using T cells isolated from PBMCs. The chain has TRBV11-2 and TRBJ2-3; unclear D gene. The receptor's source is a human donor in good health. CDR3 protein: CASSLSGRLADTQYF. For the CDR3, the DNA is TGTGCCAGCAGCTTGAGTGGGCGTCTGGCAGATACGCAGTATTTT.